The clone carrying this T cell receptor beta chain appeared a few times. The target antigen is unknown. This sample was included in a study of T cells after yellow fever vaccination. Study observations and caveats: The secondary response was weaker, and its peak arrived faster, on day 5 versus 15.

Each CDR3 protein gets one entry after TCRdb re-called the 5' RACE reads with MiXCR. The profile shows some 300,000 distinct CDR3 sequences, approximately 12% of them singletons. The CDR3 contains 14 residues. V dropped 3 bases and J dropped 6; count of bases not matched to a gene: 4. The germline V gene has CDR1 MDHEN and CDR2 SYDVKM. This chain connects TRBV28 to TRBJ2-2; 7 nucleotides agree with TRBD1. The sequence came from a man aged 18 to 29 who received the YFV17D yellow fever vaccine. The sample in question was CD4+ T cells sorted from PBMCs, obtained 45 days after the yellow fever booster vaccination. The CDR3 sequence: CASSLGQSSGELFF. Written as DNA, the CDR3 is TGTGCCAGCAGTTTGGGACAGTCGTCCGGGGAGCTGTTTTTT.